This T cell receptor (beta chain) was recovered during a study of T cells in Graves' hyperthyroidism and ophthalmopathy. The table lists this clonotype with many counts. Germline V gene lookup returns CDR1 SGHNT and CDR2 YENEEA. Trimming removed 0 bases at V and 8 bases at J, with 8 bases between. This CDR3 is built from 13 residues. Regions amplified from RNA transcripts were the TCR beta CDR3 regions. The TCR CDR3 was amplified in a first-round RT-PCR using the HTBI primer set. TCRdb fed the multiplex PCR reads into MiXCR, producing one record per CDR3 protein. Of a few hundred thousand distinct CDR3 sequences in the sample, 15% are singletons; the top ten hold approximately 29%.

This chain links TRBV11-3 with TRBJ2-1; D unresolved. The source material was blood. This clonotype was obtained from a woman in her 30s with Graves' hyperthyroidism. In DNA form, the CDR3 reads TGTGCCAGCAGCTTAGAAGATCGGCATGAGCAGTTCTTC. It translates to CASSLEDRHEQFF.